The TCR beta chain described here comes from a study of cytomegalovirus exposure and HLA in healthy donors. Notes on this clone: Its antigen is still unknown.

General study results and limits: It was reported that TCR beta sequences correctly inferred the HLA-A and HLA-B alleles for most subjects.

In the PCR, 60 Vbeta and 13 Jbeta primers were used. Per the authors' pipeline: Later work found 80 million or so unique TCR beta chains, with 9.5 million to 11 million shared. Here immunoSEQ multiplex PCR was the method, and the copy in TCRdb shows in-frame clones only, minus some. Clonal size and the V and J genes are those of that table, whereas D and trimming came from the DNA. The table records some 100,000 clones, 70% to 85% of them present only once. With V trimmed by 4 bases and J by 4 bases, 10 bases remained unmatched. CDR3 size: 16 residues. CDR1 and CDR2 (germline): SEHNR, FQNEAQ (reference sequence).

This chain connects TRBV7-9 to TRBJ2-1; 7 bases fit TRBD2. This receptor was taken from a man aged 35-49 years in good health and CMV-seropositive. The sample was PBMCs. The CDR3 reads CASSSEDRGLYNEQFF. The CDR3, as DNA: TGTGCCAGCAGCTCCGAGGACCGGGGACTATACAATGAGCAGTTCTTC.